This T cell receptor (beta chain) came from a study of blood T cells in healthy people across ages (dated by TCRdb to the mid-2010s). Background on the whole study: In model experiments, roughly one uniquely barcoded TCR beta cDNA molecule per two T cells was captured by template switching. To avoid experimental bias, donors of different ages were randomly spread across the sequencing lanes. Age-related changes in TCR beta repertoire diversity were measured in the study by deep sequencing normalized with unique cDNA molecular identifiers. Four age groups were formed from the donors: young (average 16 years), middle-aged (approximately 42), aged (62) and long-lived (less than 85). The study analyzed two additional independent replicas of 1 million unique cDNA reads from the same blood draw for two donors, one aged 18 to 30 and one aged 80 or older. The study at large found these results: Since profiling was done on bulk unsorted PBMCs, naive and antigen-experienced compartments could not be conclusively compared. Estimates of total diversity based on one million sequenced T cells were considered lower bounds and underestimates. Because donor CMV infection status was unknown, age-related changes in expanded clonotypes were potentially confounded. As age increased, observed TCR beta diversity per million T cells dropped in a roughly linear way, and a significant reduction was already evident by age 40. Compared with the aged group, more naive CD4+ T cells, fewer expanded clones and increased TCR diversity were shown by the long-lived group, suggesting age selection. A strong correlation was found between observed TCR beta diversity and the percentage of naive T cells measured by flow cytometry.

The roughly 39 donors, aged 6 to 90 years, were systemically healthy Caucasian individuals from Russia. Each donor gave roughly 11 milliliters of peripheral blood, drawn into EDTA-treated Vacutainer tubes. PBMCs were isolated by Ficoll-Paque density-gradient centrifugation, with at least 6 million obtained per sample. Trizol reagent was used to extract total RNA from the PBMCs, yielding at least 5 micrograms per sample. The percentages of naive CD45RAhigh/CD27high T cells were determined by flow cytometry on a PBMC aliquot from every donor. The CDR3 starts with the cysteine, ends with the phenylalanine, and has 12 residues. Just CDR3 DNA is preserved here, 36 bases in frame from base 1. V was cut back by 5 bases and J by 11 bases, leaving a gap of 10 bases between them. Library creation used 5' RACE. The sequencing machine was an Illumina HiSeq 2500. The second PCR ran for roughly 7 to 12 cycles and used a J-beta primer mix along with a sample-barcoded 5' primer. Each TCR beta cDNA molecule received a unique molecular identifier from a template-switch 5' adaptor carrying 12 random nucleotides. Each sample yielded at least 3 million CDR3-containing paired-end reads. First-strand cDNA synthesis was performed from all RNA using the Mint cDNA synthesis kit, with priming by a TRBC-specific oligonucleotide. Following uracil-DNA glycosylase treatment, a first 18-cycle PCR with universal primers M1SS and BC2_uni_R was performed on all cDNA. In the source study's methods: Each sample was normalized by randomly selecting 1 million high-quality reads, each carrying a distinct molecular identifier. Instead of being binned into consensus sequences, reads that shared molecular identifiers were thrown out. MiTCR, with a Q25 quality threshold and the strictest error-elimination algorithm, was used for CDR3 identification, clonotype clustering and error correction. A nonparametric unseen species model with Euler transformation was used to estimate a lower bound on total TCR beta diversity. The public reads were reprocessed in TCRdb via fastp at Q25 and MiXCR, keeping in-frame beta chains. Each CDR3 protein appears once, grouped with its most common genes and DNA. None of the V and J calls come from the authors' own analysis; TCRdb made them. Present in this sample are under 750,000 distinct CDR3 sequences, 40% to 55% of which were seen just once. The ten largest clones take up 20% to 25% of the sample.

This clonotype was detected a few times. The antigen this receptor binds is unknown. Base qualities are not recorded, but no much larger clone differs from it by a single base. The chain links TRBV12-3 or TRBV12-4 with TRBJ1-6, with the D gene not confidently named. The receptor was derived from a man older than 75 in good health. The sequenced sample was blood. The nucleotide sequence reads as follows: TGTGCCAGCAGTCGGACCGGGGCACCCCTCCACTTT. This yields the protein CASSRTGAPLHF.